This T cell receptor (beta chain) was identified during a study of T cell repertoires in cytomegalovirus infection. This clonotype was counted only a few times. Its antigen is not known. Trimming removed 7 bases at V and 2 bases at J, with 17 bases between. Germline V gives CDR1 MDHEN, CDR2 SYDVKM. There are 15 residues in the CDR3. MiXCR, applied by TCRdb to the reads, yields one record per CDR3 protein. Of around 570,000 distinct CDR3 sequences listed, 40% are singletons. This receptor was identified in a human donor in good health (CMV status not recorded). Some clones in this sample may be carry-over from other donors' samples. This chain links TRBV28 with TRBJ2-5; no firm D call. The sample in question was cultured PBMCs, obtained from culture after CMV antigen stimulation. DNA for the CDR3: TGTGCCAGCATGGCCTTAGGCAGCCGACAAGAGACCCAGTACTTC. Protein sequence: CASMALGSRQETQYF.